What follows are 5 T cell receptor beta chains derived from one specimen sequenced in a study of cytomegalovirus exposure and HLA in healthy donors. Vbeta (60) and Jbeta (13) primers were used in the PCR. Using immunoSEQ multiplex PCR, the repertoire was profiled, and TCRdb retains in-frame clones only, with some absent. The sample lists roughly 200,000 clones, about 86% seen once, with around 0.31% in the top ten. Sequenced input: PBMCs. All receptors come from a woman in her 30s in good health and CMV-seronegative.

J is TRBJ2-7 and V is TRBV5-4; TRBD2 matches 15 bases. The V and J ends lost 4 bases and 7 bases, in that order; junction bases with no gene match: 18. The CDR3 runs to 19 residues. CDR1 and CDR2 (germline): SGHNT, YYREEE (reference sequence). Written as DNA, the CDR3 is TGTGCCAGCAGCCCTGGAGGTTGGGGACTAGCGGGAGGTGGTAAGGAGCAGTACTTC. Its protein is CASSPGGWGLAGGGKEQYF.

To note about this clone: Other DNA sequences of this sample code for an identical CDR3. The genes are TRBV11-2 and TRBJ2-3, with 8 bases fitting TRBD2. The junction had 6 bases not matched to a gene; V was cut back by 1 base and J by 6 bases. This CDR3 comprises 15 residues. Germline V gene lookup returns CDR1 SGHAT and CDR2 FQNNGV. CDR3 DNA: TGTGCCAGCAGCTTAGGGGCGGGAGGTAGGGATACGCAGTATTTT. This encodes CASSLGAGGRDTQYF.

The chain uses TRBV7-2 and TRBJ2-6, with D hard to call. V dropped 1 base and J dropped 2 bases, with 6 bases sitting between them. Germline loops: CDR1 SGHTA, CDR2 FQGNSA. The CDR3 is made up of 15 amino acids. The CDR3 loop is CASSLGVAGANVLTF. DNA of the CDR3: TGTGCCAGCAGCTTAGGCGTGGCTGGGGCCAACGTCCTGACTTTC.

The chain is built from TRBV2 and TRBJ2-5, with 10 bases lining up with TRBD1. The DNA end favors TRBJ2-7, so the J call may be wrong. The CDR3 has 13 residues. Germline CDR1 SNHLY, CDR2 FYNNEI. CDR3 sequence reads: CASSRDRGYEQYF. Written as DNA, the CDR3 is TGTGCCAGCAGCCGGGACAGGGGTTACGAGCAGTACTTC.

The genes are TRBV15 and TRBJ2-1; D not resolved. Per germline, CDR1 LNHNV and CDR2 YYDKDF (reference sequence). This CDR3 is built from 15 residues. Trimming pared 2 bases from V and 0 bases from J, leaving 8 bases between. CDR3 nucleotides: TGTGCCACCAGCAGAAATTTAGACTCCTACAATGAGCAGTTCTTC. Its protein product is CATSRNLDSYNEQFF.